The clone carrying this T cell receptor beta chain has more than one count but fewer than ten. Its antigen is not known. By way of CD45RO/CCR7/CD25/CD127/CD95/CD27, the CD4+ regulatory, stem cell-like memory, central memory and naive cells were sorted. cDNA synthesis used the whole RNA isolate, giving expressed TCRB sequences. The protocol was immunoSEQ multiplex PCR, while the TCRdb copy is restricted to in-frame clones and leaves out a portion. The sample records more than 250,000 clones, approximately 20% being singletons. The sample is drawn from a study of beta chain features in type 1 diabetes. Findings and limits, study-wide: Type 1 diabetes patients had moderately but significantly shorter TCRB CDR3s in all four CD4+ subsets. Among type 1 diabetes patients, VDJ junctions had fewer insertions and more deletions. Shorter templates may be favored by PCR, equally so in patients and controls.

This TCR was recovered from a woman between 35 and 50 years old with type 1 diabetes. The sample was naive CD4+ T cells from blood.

The CDR3 nucleotides are TGTGCCAGCAGTGGGGTCCGGACAGGGTCTGGAAACACCATATATTTT. It translates to CASSGVRTGSGNTIYF. V is TRBV2 and J is TRBJ1-3; 8 bases map to TRBD1. This CDR3 spans 16 amino acids. V gave up 4 bases and J gave up 1 base; unmatched junction bases: 6. Germline V CDR1 and CDR2: SNHLY, FYNNEI.